These T cell receptor beta chains were read from a single sample in a study of blood T cell repertoires in COVID-19. Profiled with immunoSEQ multiplex PCR; TCRdb holds only in-frame clones, not every one. Of 200,000 to 250,000 clones in the sample, approximately 80% were seen once. Sequencing was performed on peripheral blood. The receptor set was obtained from a woman aged 55-75 years with active or convalescent COVID-19. CDR3s include the opening cysteine and the closing phenylalanine or tryptophan. The D gene is left open where the match is weak. The listing skips clone size in some rows; elsewhere it reads once, few, many or a size class.

>TRBJ2-1|TRBV19|-|-
TGTGCCAGTAGATCACAGGAGAGCTCCTACAATGAGCAGTTCTTC
CASRSQESSYNEQFF
>TRBJ1-5|TRBV27|-|-
TGTGCCAGCAGTGAAGACTATAGCAATCAGCCCCAGCATTTT
CASSEDYSNQPQHF
>TRBJ2-2|TRBV29-1|-|-
TGCAGCGTTAAGGGGGACACCGGGGAGCTGTTTTTT
CSVKGDTGELFF
>TRBJ2-2|TRBV5-1|TRBD2|-
TGCGCCAGCAGCTCGGGACTAGCGGGGACGAACACCGGGGAGCTGTTTTTT
CASSSGLAGTNTGELFF
>TRBJ2-3|TRBV25-1|TRBD2|-
TGTGCCAGCAGTGAAAGACTAGCGGGCCATGGGGATACGCAGTATTTT
CASSERLAGHGDTQYF
>TRBJ1-3|TRBV15|-|-
TGTGCCACCAGCAGAAGCAGGGCTGGAAACACCATATATTTT
CATSRSRAGNTIYF
>TRBJ1-2|TRBV19|-|-
TGTGCCAGTAGTATAGATTGGGCAGTCCGAGGCTCGGGATCCTATGGCTACACCTTC
CASSIDWAVRGSGSYGYTF
>TRBJ2-2|TRBV18|-|-
TGTGCCAGCTCACTAACCCGGACAGTAGCTGGGAACACCGGGGAGCTGTTTTTT
CASSLTRTVAGNTGELFF
>TRBJ1-5|TRBV6-5|TRBD1|once
TGTGCCAGCAACGGACAGGGTAGGGATCAGCCCCAGCATTTT
CASNGQGRDQPQHF
>TRBJ1-1|TRBV2|-|-
TGTGCCAGCAGTGCAGGCCCTATGAGAATAATGAACACTGAAGCTTTCTTT
CASSAGPMRIMNTEAFF
>TRBJ1-5|TRBV6-4|-|-
TGTGCCAGCAGTGAGATTAGGGGAGGGGGCAATCAGCCCCAGCATTTT
CASSEIRGGGNQPQHF
>TRBJ2-5|TRBV11-3|-|-
TGTGCCAGCAGCTTAGATGGCCTTCAAGAGACCCAGTACTTC
CASSLDGLQETQYF
>TRBJ2-7|TRBV5-1|TRBD1|-
TGCGCCAGCAGCTCCCGGGACAGTTCCTACGAGCAGTACTTC
CASSSRDSSYEQYF
>TRBJ1-4|TRBV28|-|once
TGTGCCAGCAGCCTTGCTACAACTAATGAAAAACTGTTTTTT
CASSLATTNEKLFF
>TRBJ2-1|TRBV9|TRBD2|-
TGTGCCAGCAGCGTAGGGGCTAGCGGACATTACAATGAGCAGTTCTTC
CASSVGASGHYNEQFF
>TRBJ2-3|TRBV7-7|-|-
TGTGCTAGCAGCTTAGGTCGGGGGGCCTTCGATACGCAGTATTTT
CASSLGRGAFDTQYF
>TRBJ1-2|TRBV18|-|few
TGTGCCAGCTCACCACCGTCAGACTATGGCTACACCTTC
CASSPPSDYGYTF
>TRBJ2-3|TRBV28|TRBD1|few
TGTGCCAGCAGTTTTTTGACAGGGGGCACCAGAAATACGCAGTATTTT
CASSFLTGGTRNTQYF
>TRBJ1-1|TRBV10-3|TRBD1|-
TGTGCCATAAGCCGGGACAGGAACACTGAAGCTTTCTTT
CAISRDRNTEAFF
>TRBJ1-5|TRBV5-8|-|-
TGTGCCAGCAGCTTGGTCTTGGCGGAACAGCCCCAGCATTTT
CASSLVLAEQPQHF
>TRBJ2-2|TRBV6-5|-|-
TGTGCCAGCAGTTATTTGGGCAGGGAGGAAGGCGGGGAGCTGTTTTTT
CASSYLGREEGGELFF
>TRBJ2-1|TRBV12-5|TRBD2|-
TGTGCTAGTGGTTTTAGCGGGCATTACAATGAGCAGTTCTTC
CASGFSGHYNEQFF
>TRBJ1-6|TRBV19|-|-
TGTGCCAGTAGTATAAGAGAGGGTTCACCCCTCCACTTT
CASSIREGSPLHF
>TRBJ1-3|TRBV3-1/TRBV3-2|-|-
TGTGCCAGCAGCCCCCCGGGAAACACCATATATTTT
CASSPPGNTIYF
>TRBJ1-4|TRBV5-6|TRBD1|-
TGTGCCAGCAGCGGTACAGGGGCCAAGAATGAAAAACTGTTTTTT
CASSGTGAKNEKLFF
>TRBJ2-2|TRBV7-9|-|-
TGTGCCAGCAGTGGGATCCGGGACAACGTCGGCGGGGAGCTGTTTTTT
CASSGIRDNVGGELFF
>TRBJ2-1|TRBV3-1/TRBV3-2|TRBD2|-
TGTGCCAGCAGCCCCCAGCCACATACTAGCGGGGGGGTGAATGAGCAGTTCTTC
CASSPQPHTSGGVNEQFF
>TRBJ1-3|TRBV30|-|few
TGTGCCTGGAGTGTCGGCGGACTACTTGGAAACACCATATATTTT
CAWSVGGLLGNTIYF
>TRBJ1-5|TRBV19|TRBD1|-
TGTGCCAGTACCACCCTCGACAGGGTCGATCAGCCCCAGCATTTT
CASTTLDRVDQPQHF
>TRBJ2-7|TRBV10-2|TRBD2|once
TGCGCCAGCAGCTACCCTAGCGGACCCTCCTACGAGCAGTACTTC
CASSYPSGPSYEQYF
>TRBJ1-2|TRBV24-1|TRBD1|-
TGTGCCACCGGACAGGGGGGGGATGGCTACACCTTC
CATGQGGDGYTF
>TRBJ2-3|TRBV4-1|TRBD1|-
TGCGCCAGCAGCCCCCGGGTAGGGGGCTCTAGTAAAGATACGCAGTATTTT
CASSPRVGGSSKDTQYF
>TRBJ1-1|TRBV6-6|TRBD1|-
TGTGCCAGCAGTCGACGTCGGACAGGGGGGAACACTGAAGCTTTCTTT
CASSRRRTGGNTEAFF
>TRBJ1-6|TRBV4-1|-|once
TGCGCCAGCAGCCAAGGCCAAACAGGGCGGGGGAGCTCACCCCTCCACTTT
CASSQGQTGRGSSPLHF
>TRBJ2-5|TRBV3-1/TRBV3-2|TRBD1|-
TGTGCCAGCAGCCAAGACCCCTCGACAGGGGTGAAAGAGACCCAGTACTTC
CASSQDPSTGVKETQYF
>TRBJ2-7|TRBV19|TRBD1|-
TGTGCCAGTAGTGCGGACAGGGGTTACGAGCAGTACTTC
CASSADRGYEQYF
>TRBJ2-7|TRBV5-1|-|few
TGCGCCAGCAGCCCGGGACAAGACTACGAGCAGTACTTC
CASSPGQDYEQYF
>TRBJ1-5|TRBV7-2|TRBD1|-
TGTGCCAGCAGCTTAGAGGGCGGGACAGGGGTCCAGCCCCAGCATTTT
CASSLEGGTGVQPQHF
>TRBJ2-3|TRBV29-1|TRBD2|-
TGCAGCGTTGAACGGCTAGCGGGCGGACCTAGCACAGATACGCAGTATTTT
CSVERLAGGPSTDTQYF
>TRBJ1-5|TRBV10-2|-|-
TGCGCCAGCCGCCCGGCAGGGGAAAGTCAGCCCCAGCATTTT
CASRPAGESQPQHF
>TRBJ2-5|TRBV6-1|TRBD2|-
TGTGCCAGCAGTGAAGCGAATAGCGGGGGTGAGACCCAGTACTTC
CASSEANSGGETQYF
>TRBJ2-3|TRBV5-1|-|-
TGCGCCAGCAGCTCGGGTCTAAGCGGTAGCACAGATACGCAGTATTTT
CASSSGLSGSTDTQYF
>TRBJ1-2|TRBV5-5|TRBD1|-
TGTGCCAGCAGCCGAGAGACAGGGACCTCTGGCTACACCTTC
CASSRETGTSGYTF
>TRBJ2-5|TRBV14|-|-
TGTGCCAGCAGCACCCTCGGGGAGACCCAGTACTTC
CASSTLGETQYF
>TRBJ1-2|TRBV28|-|-
TGTGCCAGCAGTTTATCCCCCCGGGGAGGGAACTATGGCTACACCTTC
CASSLSPRGGNYGYTF
>TRBJ2-2|TRBV5-4|-|-
TGTGCCAGCAGCCTTGGCCCGGAGAGAGGCGGGGAGCTGTTTTTT
CASSLGPERGGELFF
>TRBJ1-4|TRBV3-1/TRBV3-2|-|-
TGTGCCAGCAGCCGACACAGTAGGGGGACTGAAAAACTGTTTTTT
CASSRHSRGTEKLFF
>TRBJ2-1|TRBV24-1|TRBD2|-
TGTGCCACCAGTCCGGGACTAGGAAGTGAGCAGTTCTTC
CATSPGLGSEQFF
>TRBJ1-1|TRBV18|-|-
TGTGCCAGCTCAACCGGAGCTGTTGAAGCTTTCTTT
CASSTGAVEAFF
>TRBJ2-2|TRBV10-1|TRBD2|once
TGCGCCAGCAAGAGCGGGGGGGCTGGCGGGGAGCTGTTTTTT
CASKSGGAGGELFF
>TRBJ2-2|TRBV11-2|-|-
TGTGCCAGCAGCTTAGCAGGCTCCGGGGAGCTGTTTTTT
CASSLAGSGELFF
>TRBJ2-3|TRBV10-1|-|-
TGCGCCAGCAGTGGAGGACAGACAGATACGCAGTATTTT
CASSGGQTDTQYF
>TRBJ1-1|TRBV5-1|-|-
TGCGCCAGCAGTTATGCGGACATGACGAACACTGAAGCTTTCTTT
CASSYADMTNTEAFF
>TRBJ2-1|TRBV4-1|-|-
TGCGCCAGCAGCCAAGAAGTCCCGAGCTCCTACAATGAGCAGTTCTTC
CASSQEVPSSYNEQFF
>TRBJ1-6|TRBV27|TRBD1|few
TGTGCCAGCAGTTTTCCCAGGGGGTTGGATTGCTCACCCCTCCACTTT
CASSFPRGLDCSPLHF
>TRBJ2-5|TRBV2|-|-
TGTGCCAGCAGTGGCCGGGTTAGCGAGACCCAGTACTTC
CASSGRVSETQYF
>TRBJ1-1|TRBV5-4|-|once
TGTGCCTTTCTACGTGGGGGGGGCACTGAAGCTTTCTTT
CAFLRGGGTEAFF
>TRBJ2-4|TRBV4-1|-|-
TGCGCCAGCAGCCAGCCGGGGACCAAAAACATTCAGTACTTC
CASSQPGTKNIQYF